A selection of T cell receptor beta chains follows, all from one sample in a study of T cell changes during pregnancy in multiple sclerosis. Produced via immunoSEQ multiplex PCR; TCRdb's table is partial and in-frame only. The profile covers approximately 32,000 clones, with more than 70% appearing a single time and 5.1% taken by the ten largest. The sequencing used CD8+ T cells from peripheral blood mononuclear cells, collected in the first trimester of pregnancy. These receptor sequences come from a female donor with multiple sclerosis, enrolled in a pregnancy study. The CDR3 runs from the conserved cysteine through the conserved F or W. The D gene is left open where the match is weak. Size values are once, few and many counts, or a class for expanded clones, and some rows have none.

size	V	J	D	CDR3	DNA
NA	TRBV6-5	TRBJ2-7	TRBD1	CASSATGTEQYF	TGTGCCAGCAGCGCGACAGGGACCGAGCAGTACTTC
once	TRBV18	TRBJ1-1	TRBD1	CASSPSDRVGTEAFF	TGTGCCAGCTCACCCTCGGACAGGGTGGGGACTGAAGCTTTCTTT
few	TRBV29-1	TRBJ2-7	NA	CSVDLGGLREQYF	TGCAGCGTTGATCTCGGAGGGCTACGCGAGCAGTACTTC
NA	TRBV5-4	TRBJ2-5	TRBD1	CASSPRTGAGGETQYF	TGTGCCAGCAGCCCGCGGACAGGGGCCGGGGGGGAGACCCAGTACTTC
NA	TRBV27	TRBJ2-7	TRBD2	CASSLRGWEQYF	TGTGCCAGCAGTTTGCGGGGGTGGGAGCAGTACTTC
NA	TRBV7-2	TRBJ1-2	NA	CASSLEGGGVRGYTF	TGTGCCAGCAGCTTAGAGGGGGGAGGGGTGAGAGGCTACACCTTC
NA	TRBV27	TRBJ2-3	TRBD2	CASSHLAGVVDTQYF	TGTGCCAGCAGCCATCTAGCGGGAGTGGTCGATACGCAGTATTTT
NA	TRBV7-9	TRBJ2-3	NA	CASSLGVTDTQYF	TGTGCCAGCAGCCTCGGGGTAACAGATACGCAGTATTTT
NA	TRBV7-9	TRBJ1-2	NA	CASSSAGAGYTF	TGTGCCAGCAGCTCTGCAGGGGCTGGCTACACCTTC
NA	TRBV4-1	TRBJ2-7	TRBD2	CASSLTSENYEQYF	TGCGCCAGCAGCCTGACTAGCGAGAACTACGAGCAGTACTTC
once	TRBV6-5	TRBJ2-7	TRBD2	CASSQSGSYSYEQYF	TGTGCCAGCAGTCAGAGCGGGAGTTACTCCTACGAGCAGTACTTC
NA	TRBV6-6	TRBJ2-5	NA	CASSYRELQETQYF	TGTGCCAGCAGTTACAGGGAGTTACAAGAGACCCAGTACTTC
NA	TRBV19	TRBJ1-2	TRBD1	CASSPRRDRPYGYTF	TGTGCCAGTAGTCCTCGGAGGGACAGACCCTATGGCTACACCTTC
NA	TRBV7-9	TRBJ1-3	TRBD1	CASSGTGEGSGNTIYF	TGTGCCAGCAGTGGGACAGGGGAAGGCTCTGGAAACACCATATATTTT
NA	TRBV7-9	TRBJ2-1	NA	CASTPERATYNEQFF	TGTGCCAGCACCCCCGAGAGAGCGACCTACAATGAGCAGTTCTTC
NA	TRBV7-9	TRBJ2-7	TRBD2	CASTGGREPNEQYF	TGTGCCAGCACCGGGGGGAGGGAGCCCAACGAGCAGTACTTC
NA	TRBV19	TRBJ2-3	TRBD2	CASKDGLAGESTDTQYF	TGTGCCAGTAAAGATGGACTAGCGGGAGAATCTACAGATACGCAGTATTTT
once	TRBV11-3	TRBJ2-7	NA	CASSPPGSYEQYF	TGTGCCAGCAGCCCACCCGGGTCCTACGAGCAGTACTTC
NA	TRBV19	TRBJ2-2	NA	CASSIVGGGELFF	TGTGCCAGTAGTATAGTCGGCGGCGGGGAGCTGTTTTTT
NA	TRBV5-1	TRBJ2-3	NA	CASREEGARDTQYF	TGCGCCAGCAGGGAGGAGGGGGCGCGGGATACGCAGTATTTT
NA	TRBV4-1	TRBJ2-7	TRBD2	CASSTWTSDYYEQYF	TGCGCCAGCAGCACTTGGACTAGCGACTACTACGAGCAGTACTTC
NA	TRBV7-9	TRBJ2-7	TRBD1	CASSPRDRSSYEQYF	TGTGCCAGCAGCCCGCGGGACAGGAGCTCCTACGAGCAGTACTTC
NA	TRBV18	TRBJ1-5	NA	CASSPDGRGYSNQPQHF	TGTGCCAGCTCACCTGATGGCAGGGGTTATAGCAATCAGCCCCAGCATTTT
NA	TRBV30	TRBJ2-2	NA	CAWRRSTGELFF	TGTGCCTGGAGAAGGAGCACCGGGGAGCTGTTTTTT
NA	TRBV7-2	TRBJ1-2	NA	CASSFGTGTGYGYTF	TGTGCCAGCAGCTTTGGGACCGGGACTGGCTATGGCTACACCTTC
NA	TRBV27	TRBJ2-1	NA	CASKRETGMNEQFF	TGTGCCAGCAAACGAGAAACAGGGATGAATGAGCAGTTCTTC
NA	TRBV25-1	TRBJ2-3	NA	CASSGREDTQYF	TGTGCCAGCAGTGGTAGGGAGGATACGCAGTATTTT
NA	TRBV6-6	TRBJ2-1	NA	CASSRDINEQFF	TGTGCCAGCAGTAGGGACATCAATGAGCAGTTCTTC
once	TRBV28	TRBJ1-2	NA	CASSSSYGYTF	TGTGCCAGCAGTTCCTCTTATGGCTACACCTTC
NA	TRBV5-1	TRBJ2-1	TRBD2	CASRVSGVGYNEQFF	TGCGCCAGCAGAGTGAGCGGGGTAGGGTACAATGAGCAGTTCTTC
NA	TRBV7-9	TRBJ2-1	TRBD2	CASSLAGLAGVEQFF	TGTGCCAGCAGCTTAGCGGGACTAGCGGGAGTTGAGCAGTTCTTC
NA	TRBV13	TRBJ1-4	TRBD1	CASSHNRGRREKLFF	TGTGCCAGCAGCCACAACAGGGGGCGTCGGGAAAAACTGTTTTTT
NA	TRBV10-2	TRBJ1-1	NA	CASSESGAHTEAFF	TGCGCCAGCAGTGAGTCGGGAGCCCACACTGAAGCTTTCTTT
NA	TRBV7-2	TRBJ1-1	NA	CASSLGTYSNTEAFF	TGTGCCAGCAGCTTAGGCACCTACTCGAACACTGAAGCTTTCTTT
NA	TRBV30	TRBJ2-5	NA	CAWSVPGSETQYF	TGTGCCTGGAGTGTACCGGGGAGTGAGACCCAGTACTTC
NA	TRBV19	TRBJ2-2	NA	CASSSSPPGELFF	TGTGCCAGTAGTAGTAGCCCTCCCGGGGAGCTGTTTTTT
NA	TRBV28	TRBJ1-5	TRBD1	CASTQDRGTQHF	TGTGCCAGCACCCAAGACAGGGGTACCCAGCATTTT
NA	TRBV10-1	TRBJ2-1	NA	CASSPQGSYNEQFF	TGCGCCAGCAGTCCCCAGGGCTCCTACAATGAGCAGTTCTTC
once	TRBV27	TRBJ2-7	TRBD1	CASMSLQGAHEQYF	TGTGCCAGCATGTCATTACAGGGGGCGCACGAGCAGTACTTC
many	TRBV6-1	TRBJ2-7	TRBD1	CASSEGTGGSYEQYF	TGTGCCAGCAGTGAAGGGACAGGGGGCTCCTACGAGCAGTACTTC
NA	TRBV5-1	TRBJ1-1	TRBD1	CASSSGTGPNTEAFF	TGCGCCAGCAGCTCCGGGACAGGACCGAACACTGAAGCTTTCTTT
NA	TRBV5-8	TRBJ2-1	NA	CASSLLDSSYNEQFF	TGTGCCAGCAGCTTGCTTGATAGCTCCTACAATGAGCAGTTCTTC
few	TRBV6-4	TRBJ2-1	TRBD2	CATSFSGEGNEQFF	TGTGCCACCTCTTTTAGCGGGGAGGGTAATGAGCAGTTCTTC
NA	TRBV7-2	TRBJ2-2	NA	CASSLSFTVMNTGELFF	TGTGCCAGCAGCTTAAGTTTCACAGTTATGAACACCGGGGAGCTGTTTTTT
NA	TRBV2	TRBJ2-7	TRBD1	CASSEALGQGAYSYEQYF	TGTGCCAGCAGTGAAGCTTTAGGTCAGGGGGCCTATTCGTACGAGCAGTACTTC
NA	TRBV19	TRBJ2-1	TRBD2	CASSIGLAGGNEQFF	TGTGCCAGTAGTATCGGACTAGCGGGAGGCAATGAGCAGTTCTTC
many	TRBV19	TRBJ1-5	NA	CASSITQYSNQPQHF	TGTGCCAGTAGTATCACACAGTATAGCAATCAGCCCCAGCATTTT
NA	TRBV27	TRBJ1-5	NA	CASSQEFAASNQPQHF	TGTGCCAGCAGTCAGGAATTCGCAGCTAGCAATCAGCCCCAGCATTTT
NA	TRBV5-6	TRBJ1-1	NA	CASSLMVGQHYTEAFF	TGTGCCAGCAGCTTGATGGTAGGACAGCATTACACTGAAGCTTTCTTT
NA	TRBV30	TRBJ1-1	NA	CAWSGRNGFGTEAFF	TGTGCCTGGAGTGGGAGAAACGGTTTTGGCACTGAAGCTTTCTTT
NA	TRBV18	TRBJ2-6	TRBD1	CASSRDRGRSGANVLTF	TGTGCCAGCTCGCGGGACAGGGGGCGGTCTGGGGCCAACGTCCTGACTTTC
NA	TRBV5-4	TRBJ2-3	TRBD1	CASSWDSLSTDTQYF	TGTGCCAGCAGCTGGGACAGCCTCAGCACAGATACGCAGTATTTT
NA	TRBV25-1	TRBJ2-2	TRBD1	CASSAMDRLGELFF	TGTGCCAGCAGTGCCATGGACAGGCTCGGGGAGCTGTTTTTT
many	TRBV12-5	TRBJ2-7	TRBD1	CASAHGQGAYEQYF	TGTGCTAGTGCTCACGGGCAGGGGGCCTACGAGCAGTACTTC
NA	TRBV19	TRBJ1-1	NA	CASSIGQGNTEAFF	TGTGCCAGTAGTATAGGACAAGGGAACACTGAAGCTTTCTTT
NA	TRBV27	TRBJ2-1	TRBD2	CASSLSAGGVLHEQFF	TGTGCCAGCAGTTTATCTGCCGGGGGGGTCCTCCATGAGCAGTTCTTC
NA	TRBV7-7	TRBJ2-5	NA	CASSLEKSQETQYF	TGTGCTAGCAGCTTAGAAAAGAGTCAAGAGACCCAGTACTTC
NA	TRBV4-1	TRBJ2-5	NA	CASSQESRGLETQYF	TGCGCCAGCAGCCAAGAGTCGCGGGGATTAGAGACCCAGTACTTC
NA	TRBV11-2	TRBJ2-2	TRBD2	CASSPSGRYTGELFF	TGTGCCAGCAGCCCTAGCGGGAGGTACACCGGGGAGCTGTTTTTT
NA	TRBV6-5	TRBJ1-6	NA	CASTPGAAYNSPLHF	TGTGCCAGCACCCCAGGGGCAGCTTATAATTCACCCCTCCACTTT